Described below is a single T cell receptor (beta chain) sequence and its context. This CDR3 is missing its conserved last phenylalanine or tryptophan, likely due to a read error. A second about 6 to 12 cycle PCR used barcoded and J-beta primers. TCRdb processed the 5' RACE reads anew with MiXCR; each CDR3 protein has one entry. Here the sample spans over a million distinct CDR3 sequences, approximately 26% being singletons. The CDR3 extends over 13 amino acids. CDR1 is SQVTM, CDR2 ANQGSEA, per germline. This entry belongs to a study of blood T cells in healthy people across ages. These data are also associated with another study on T cells of mothers and their children.

Sequencing used blood. The chain has TRBV29-1 and TRBJ2-1; unclear D gene. With the DNA end fitting TRBJ2-7 better, the J assignment may be wrong. The source is a girl aged 2-10 years in good health. CDR3 protein: CSVSLARSYEQYS. The CDR3, as DNA: TGCAGCGTCTCCCTGGCCCGCTCCTACGAGCAGTACTCC.